The T cell receptor (beta chain) described here comes from a study of shared clonotypes between healthy human individuals. Trimming pared 3 bases from V and 0 bases from J, leaving 11 bases between. CDR3 size: 15 residues. From germline, CDR1 is SEHNR and CDR2 FQNEAQ (reference sequence). Study-level findings and limits: Among the subsets, naive ones generally showed larger estimated richness than memory ones.

Naive CD8 cells comprised CD45RO-negative, CCR7-positively selected cells, excluding terminally differentiated effector memory CD45RA+ cells. In regard to this clone: Its matching antigen is unknown.

Study processing details: Because ImmunoSEQ provided only junction sequences with no quality scores, the filtering differed. Clones were read by immunoSEQ multiplex PCR, and TCRdb kept only the in-frame ones, dropping some. For V, J and clone size, that table is used; D and trimming come from the DNA. Here the sample spans about 2 million clones, about 95% being singletons. Sequenced sample: naive CD8+ T cells sorted from blood. This chain joins TRBV7-9 and TRBJ1-1; unclear D gene. The clonotype originates from a man younger than 35 in good health. CDR3 nucleotides: TGTGCCAGCAGCTTCGAGTCACCCATGAACACTGAAGCTTTCTTT. Translating it yields CASSFESPMNTEAFF. Full variable domain (rest looked up from reference TRBV7-9 and TRBJ1-1): DTGVSQNPRHKITKRGQNVTFRCDPISEHNRLYWYRQTLGQGPEFLTYFQNEAQLEKSRLLSDRFSAERPKGSFSTLEIQRTEQGDSAMYLCASSFESPMNTEAFFGQGTRLTVV.